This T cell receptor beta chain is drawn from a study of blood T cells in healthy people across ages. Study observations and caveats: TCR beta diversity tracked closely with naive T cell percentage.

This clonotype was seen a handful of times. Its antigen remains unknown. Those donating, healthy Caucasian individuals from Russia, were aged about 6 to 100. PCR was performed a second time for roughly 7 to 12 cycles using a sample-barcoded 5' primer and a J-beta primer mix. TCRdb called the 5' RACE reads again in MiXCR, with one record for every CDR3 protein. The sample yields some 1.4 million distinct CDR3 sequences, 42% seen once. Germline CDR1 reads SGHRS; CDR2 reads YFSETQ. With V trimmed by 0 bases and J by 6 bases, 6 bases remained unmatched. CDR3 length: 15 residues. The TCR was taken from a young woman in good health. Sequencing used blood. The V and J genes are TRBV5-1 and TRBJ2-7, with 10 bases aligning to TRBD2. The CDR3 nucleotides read TGCGCCAGCAGCTTGGTGGCTAGCGGGAGTCCCGAGCAGTACTTC. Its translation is CASSLVASGSPEQYF.